This T cell receptor beta chain stems from a study of blood T cell repertoires in COVID-19. Looking at the study overall: Sample material is recorded as cDNA or gDNA derived from T cells, B-cell-depleted T cells, or PBMCs.

Germline V gene data show CDR1 as SGHRS and CDR2 as YFSETQ. The V gene lost 0 bases and the J gene lost 2 bases, with 6 bases spanning the gap. This CDR3 comprises 13 residues. Data came from immunoSEQ multiplex PCR; TCRdb stores just in-frame clones and leaves some out. This table has around 150,000 clones, 75% to 80% appearing once. Sequences were obtained from peripheral blood. The clonotype comes from a woman aged 50 to 60 with active or convalescent COVID-19. The chain has TRBV5-1 and TRBJ2-7; no reliable D call. CDR3 sequence reads: CASSLVIAYEQYF. The DNA of the CDR3 is TGCGCCAGCAGCTTGGTGATAGCCTACGAGCAGTACTTC.